The entry below describes one T cell receptor beta chain. Followed over time, Seattle patients had been enrolled while infection was active. This sample stems from a study of blood T cell repertoires in COVID-19. Study summary: Italy, Spain and the United States were the sources of the convalescent and acute COVID-19 samples.

Unmatched junction bases numbered 7, after V lost 4 bases and J lost 2 bases. Germline V gene lookup returns CDR1 SQVTM and CDR2 ANQGSEA. This CDR3 region has 15 residues. Original processing methods: The assay estimated nucleated cells by amplifying reference gene primers. TCRdb's copy holds only in-frame clones and misses some; the assay was immunoSEQ multiplex PCR. V, J and clone size were drawn from that table, and D and trimming were deduced from the DNA. The table has about 160,000 clones, around 93% seen once; the top ten hold approximately 5%. The receptor's source is a young man with COVID-19, enrolled during active disease. Source material: peripheral blood. The chain joins TRBV29-1 to TRBJ2-5; 10 nucleotides agree with TRBD2. DNA for the CDR3: TGCAGCGTTGCTGTCGGTAGCGGGGGGCAAGAGACCCAGTACTTC. This gives the protein CSVAVGSGGQETQYF.